A single sample is the source of the 4 T cell receptor beta chains below, sequenced in a study of T cell repertoires in cytomegalovirus infection. Their antigens are not known. Each CDR3 protein is one row after TCRdb ran MiXCR on the reads. Here the sample spans 250,000 to 300,000 distinct CDR3 sequences, 22% being singletons. This material consisted of cultured PBMCs, taken from culture after CMV antigen stimulation. The source of these receptors is a human donor in good health (CMV status not recorded). Some clones in this sample may be carry-over from other donors' samples.

There are a few counts of this clonotype. The rearrangement joins TRBV3-1 to TRBJ2-7; D call uncertain. The CDR3 is 14 amino acids. The germline V gene encodes CDR1 LGHDT and CDR2 YNNKEL (reference sequence). Between the trimmed V and J ends, which lost 1 base and 0 bases, there was a span of 7 bases. This CDR3 reads CASSQAVISYEQYF. For the CDR3, the DNA is TGTGCCAGCAGCCAAGCGGTGATCTCCTACGAGCAGTACTTC.

Only a few counts were recorded for this clonotype. This chain uses TRBV7-3 with TRBJ1-1; tentative D call: TRBD1 (6 bases). Germline V lookup: CDR1 SGHTA, CDR2 FQGTGA. There are 14 residues in the CDR3. With 4 bases removed from V and 6 bases from J, the gap between germline ends came to 15 bases. DNA for the CDR3: TGTGCCAGCAGCTCCAACAGGGACAATTCTGAAGCTTTCTTT. Residues: CASSSNRDNSEAFF.

A remark on this clonotype: This clone may be a read error of a much larger clone one base away. Because the CDR3 is missing its conserved closing phenylalanine or tryptophan, this is likely a read error. The chain combines TRBV7-2 with TRBJ2-3; TRBD2 matches at 8 bases. The CDR3 loop spans 18 amino acids. Trimming took 4 bases from V and 2 from J; bases not matched to a gene: 14. The germline gives CDR1 SGHTA, CDR2 FQGNSA. The CDR3 protein is CASSSPSQPSGHTDTQYY. For the CDR3, the DNA is TGTGCCAGCAGCTCCCCCTCCCAACCTAGCGGGCACACAGATACGCAGTATTAT.

The chain recombines TRBV9 with TRBJ2-1; TRBD2 aligns across 7 bases. The V and J ends lost 0 bases and 4 bases, in that order; junction bases with no gene match: 4. CDR3 size: 15 residues. CDR1 SGDLS and CDR2 YYNGEE come from the germline V gene. The CDR3 spells CASSVGGDYYNEQFF. The DNA for the CDR3 is TGTGCCAGCAGCGTAGGTGGGGACTATTACAATGAGCAGTTCTTC.